The next 19 T cell receptor beta chains were all read from a single sample in a study of brain T cells in children with intractable seizures. Time point given: blood from clinic visit 5 months post-surgery; TSC patient then seizure free. Profiled with immunoSEQ multiplex PCR; TCRdb holds only in-frame clones, not every one. The profile shows 300,000 to 400,000 clones, over 90% of them singletons. Sequencing used peripheral blood, obtained about 5 months after surgery. The receptors here all came from a boy under three years old with tuberous sclerosis and intractable seizures.

CDR3 residues: CASRAPDSRGEAFF. The DNA of the CDR3 is TGTGCCAGTAGGGCCCCGGACAGCCGGGGTGAAGCTTTCTTT. The chain uses TRBV27 and TRBJ1-1; tentatively, D is TRBD1 (6 bases). CDR1 MNHEY and CDR2 SMNVEV come from the germline V gene (reference sequence). V was clipped by 9 bases and J by 7 bases, with 21 bases between them. The CDR3 loop spans 14 amino acids.

The rearrangement uses TRBV25-1 and TRBJ2-1, with 8 nucleotides matching TRBD2. In germline, CDR1 is MGHDK, CDR2 SYGVNS. V dropped 8 bases and J dropped 8; count of bases not matched to a gene: 5. The CDR3 is 12 residues long. The CDR3 loop is CASAGGADEQFF. The CDR3, as DNA: TGTGCCAGCGCCGGGGGGGCCGATGAGCAGTTCTTC.

The rearrangement links TRBV27 to TRBJ1-1; D call uncertain. CDR1 is MNHEY and CDR2 is SMNVEV in the germline V gene (reference sequence). The CDR3 covers 15 residues. Trimming removed 0 bases at V and 5 bases at J, with 13 bases between. The CDR3 DNA reads as TGTGCCAGCAGTTTATCCCTCGCCGGGAAGACTGAAGCTTTCTTT. It specifies CASSLSLAGKTEAFF.

This chain connects TRBV18 to TRBJ2-2; maybe TRBD2 (6 bases). Germline lookup yields CDR1 KGHSH and CDR2 LQKENI. V lost 4 bases, J lost 3 bases, and 12 bases lay in between. The CDR3 sequence is 15 residues long. CDR3 DNA sequence: TGTGCCAGCTCACTCCGGGACTTCCACACCGGGGAGCTGTTTTTT. As protein: CASSLRDFHTGELFF.

V gene TRBV11-3 combines with J gene TRBJ2-7, with 9 bases that match TRBD2. Trimming removed 3 bases from V and 5 bases from J; junction bases left unmatched: 2. CDR1 and CDR2 (germline): SGHNT, YENEEA. This CDR3 has 13 residues. The CDR3 DNA is TGTGCCAGCAGCTTTGCGGGAGGGAACGAGCAGTACTTC. It encodes CASSFAGGNEQYF.

The CDR3 protein is CASSLPTSGKTDTQYF. The CDR3 DNA is TGTGCCAGCAGCTTGCCGACTAGCGGGAAGACAGATACGCAGTATTTT. This chain uses TRBV9 with TRBJ2-3, with 11 positions matching TRBD2. Germline V gene sequence: CDR1 SGDLS, CDR2 YYNGEE. The CDR3 is 16 residues long. Trimming cost V 4 bases and J 3 bases; bases outside gene matches: 7.

CDR3 in amino acids: CASSSFGEQYF. The DNA for the CDR3 is TGTGCCAGCAGCTCCTTCGGCGAGCAGTACTTC. The chain has TRBV5-4 and TRBJ2-7; D not certain. V lost 3 bases to trimming and J lost 6 bases, with 7 bases between them. The CDR3 runs 11 residues. The V gene's germline CDR1 is SGHNT and CDR2 YYREEE (reference sequence).

V usage is TRBV11-3 and J usage is TRBJ1-1; D gene unclear. There are 15 residues in the CDR3. The V and J ends lost 1 base and 0 bases respectively, with 9 bases between them. The germline V gene has CDR1 SGHNT and CDR2 YENEEA. The CDR3 DNA follows: TGTGCCAGCAGCTTAGGGGCGGTTATGAACACTGAAGCTTTCTTT. This codes for CASSLGAVMNTEAFF.

V and J are TRBV3-1 (or the pseudogene TRBV3-2) and TRBJ2-1; D gene ambiguous. Germline assignment: CDR1 LGHDT and CDR2 YNNKEL (reference sequence). The V and J ends lost 4 bases and 3 bases respectively, with 10 bases between them. The CDR3 spans 14 residues. The chain's CDR3 is CASSPQGFYNEQFF. In DNA, the CDR3 is TGTGCCAGCAGCCCCCAAGGATTCTACAATGAGCAGTTCTTC.

The genes are TRBV2 and TRBJ2-1, with 8 bases lining up with TRBD2. V was clipped by 7 bases and J by 8 bases; unmatched bases: 13. The germline V gene has CDR1 SNHLY and CDR2 FYNNEI. This CDR3 region has 15 residues. CDR3 sequence: CASIGGATVEYEQFF. The CDR3 DNA follows: TGTGCCAGCATCGGGGGGGCAACCGTAGAATATGAGCAGTTCTTC.

This chain connects TRBV4-2 to TRBJ2-3, with D uncertain. This CDR3 spans 13 amino acids. Trimming cost V 2 bases and J 2 bases, with 5 bases left between them. From germline, CDR1 is LGHNA and CDR2 YNFKEQ. The CDR3: CASSQLDTDTQYF. CDR3 DNA sequence: TGTGCCAGCAGCCAACTCGACACAGATACGCAGTATTTT.

The V call is TRBV19, the J call TRBJ1-1; D gene uncertain. CDR1 and CDR2 (germline): LNHDA, SQIVND (reference sequence). The CDR3 covers 15 residues. V was cut by 4 bases and J by 1 base, with 13 bases left in between. The CDR3 bases are TGTGCCAGTAGTAATTGGTTGACCGAGAACACTGAAGCTTTCTTT. Amino acids: CASSNWLTENTEAFF.

V usage is TRBV9 and J usage is TRBJ2-2, with D unclear. Deletions cut 0 bases from V and 2 bases from J, with 5 bases between. The CDR3 consists of 14 residues. CDR1 is SGDLS and CDR2 is YYNGEE in the germline V gene. The CDR3 loop is CASSVDSNTGELFF. CDR3 nucleotide sequence: TGTGCCAGCAGCGTAGATTCAAACACCGGGGAGCTGTTTTTT.

This chain uses TRBV7-9 with TRBJ2-7; 14 bases align to TRBD2. Trimming removed 1 base from V and 0 bases from J; junction bases left unmatched: 2. The germline CDR1 and CDR2 sequences are SEHNR and FQNEAQ (reference sequence). This CDR3 comprises 17 residues. CDR3 coding DNA: TGTGCCAGCAGCTTAGGAGGACTAGCGGGAGGCTCCTACGAGCAGTACTTC. Its protein product is CASSLGGLAGGSYEQYF.

Remarks on this clone: Distinct nucleotide sequences in the sample also encode this CDR3. The chain recombines TRBV9 with TRBJ2-2, with TRBD2 as a possible D gene (6 bases). V was cut by 2 bases and J by 5 bases, with 13 bases left in between. CDR1 and CDR2 from the germline V gene are SGDLS and YYNGEE. The CDR3 extends over 15 amino acids. The chain's CDR3 is CASSVGTSGTGELFF. The CDR3 DNA sequence: TGTGCCAGCAGCGTGGGAACAAGCGGGACCGGGGAGCTGTTTTTT.

This chain uses TRBV6-5 with TRBJ2-7; D gene uncertain. CDR3 size: 14 residues. Between the trimmed V and J ends, which lost 2 bases and 4 bases, there was a span of 12 bases. From germline, CDR1 is MNHEY and CDR2 SVGAGI. The CDR3 sequence is CASSYGFKGYEQYF. CDR3 in DNA: TGTGCCAGCAGTTACGGGTTCAAGGGTTACGAGCAGTACTTC.

The CDR3 loop reads CASSQERLLAGGPSGEQFF. Here the CDR3 DNA reads TGCGCCAGCAGCCAAGAGCGGCTCCTAGCGGGAGGGCCGTCTGGTGAGCAGTTCTTC. The chain uses TRBV4-1 and TRBJ2-1; 12 bases line up with TRBD2. Germline-derived CDR1 and CDR2 are MGHRA and YSYEKL. V lost 0 bases, J lost 9 bases, and 15 bases stayed unmatched. The CDR3 runs to 19 residues.

This chain joins TRBV2 and TRBJ1-2, with 9 nucleotides matching TRBD1. The CDR3 length is 17 residues. From germline, CDR1 is SNHLY and CDR2 FYNNEI. Trimming at V came to 2 bases and at J to 3 bases, leaving 10 bases not matched to a gene. The CDR3 region is CASSELTGGRADYGYTF. The CDR3 region has the DNA TGTGCCAGCAGTGAATTGACAGGGGGTAGGGCTGACTATGGCTACACCTTC.

V and J are TRBV6-6 and TRBJ1-5; D not resolved. Germline V gene sequence: CDR1 MNHNY, CDR2 SVGAGI (reference sequence). Trimming took 0 bases from V and 2 from J, leaving 8 bases between them. This CDR3 has 15 amino acids. CDR3 amino acids: CASSYSWGGNQPQHF. The CDR3, as DNA: TGTGCCAGCAGTTACTCCTGGGGAGGCAATCAGCCCCAGCATTTT.